Below are 27 T cell receptor beta chains sequenced from a single sample in a study of regulatory and conventional T cells in RAG deficiency. The protocol was immunoSEQ multiplex PCR, while the TCRdb copy is restricted to in-frame clones and leaves out a portion. The sample gives 25,000 to 30,000 clones, more than 90% of which show up once; approximately 0.17% is in the top ten. Conventional CD4+ T cells were sorted from blood as CD25-low CD127-high cells. This same sample was also taken into another study, of regulatory T cells. That report notes: Primers: 52 TRBV forward and 13 TRBJ reverse.

The sequencing sample was made of CD25- CD4+ T cells sorted from blood. These receptors originate from a human donor in good health.

This rearrangement joins TRBV7-3 to TRBJ2-1, with TRBD2 matching 12 bases. CDR1 SGHTA and CDR2 FQGTGA come from the germline V gene. The V gene end was trimmed by 5 bases and the J gene end by 4 bases; junction bases not matched to a gene: 9. The CDR3 is 17 residues long. The CDR3 DNA is TGTGCCAGCAGCACTAATCTAGCGGGGGGGCGTTACAATGAGCAGTTCTTC. Amino acid sequence: CASSTNLAGGRYNEQFF.

The gene calls are TRBV4-2 and TRBJ2-5; 9 positions match TRBD2. J lost 4 bases, V lost 0 bases, and 6 bases had no gene match. Germline CDR1 LGHNA, CDR2 YNFKEQ. CDR3 length: 16 amino acids. This chain's CDR3 is CASSQDGGGGAETQYF. Here the CDR3 DNA reads TGTGCCAGCAGCCAAGACGGGGGCGGGGGGGCAGAGACCCAGTACTTC.

The genes are TRBV7-2 and TRBJ2-3; 9 positions agree with TRBD1. CDR1 and CDR2 from the germline V gene are SGHTA and FQGNSA. The CDR3 extends over 13 amino acids. The J segment lost 9 bases and the V segment lost 5 bases, leaving 6 bases of the junction unmatched. In DNA, the CDR3 is TGTGCCAGCAGCATCCGGGGGACAGGGACGCAGTATTTT. Residues: CASSIRGTGTQYF.

The genes are TRBV2 and TRBJ2-2, with D possibly TRBD2 on 6 matching bases. Germline V gives CDR1 SNHLY, CDR2 FYNNEI. The CDR3 runs 15 residues. Trimming took off 2 bases at V and 1 base at J, with 8 bases between the two ends. The CDR3 sequence: CASSETSRNTGELFF. CDR3 bases: TGTGCCAGCAGTGAAACTAGCAGGAACACCGGGGAGCTGTTTTTT.

V usage is TRBV9 and J usage is TRBJ2-7; tentative D call: TRBD2 (7 bases). Looked up from germline, CDR1 is SGDLS and CDR2 is YYNGEE. Deletions cut 3 bases from V and 3 bases from J, with 16 bases between. This CDR3 region has 15 residues. The CDR3 sequence is CASSAGGQGSYEQYF. In nucleotides, the CDR3 is TGTGCCAGCAGCGCCGGGGGGCAGGGAAGCTACGAGCAGTACTTC.

This chain connects TRBV2 to TRBJ1-5; the D is unclear. This CDR3 spans 13 amino acids. Germline V gene lookup returns CDR1 SNHLY and CDR2 FYNNEI. The V end lost 6 bases, the J end lost 5 bases, and 11 bases lay between the germline ends. CDR3 loop: CASRREGHQPQHF. In nucleotides, the CDR3 is TGTGCCAGCAGGAGGGAGGGCCATCAGCCCCAGCATTTT.

This rearrangement joins TRBV28 to TRBJ2-5; TRBD1 aligns across 7 bases. The germline V gene has CDR1 MDHEN and CDR2 SYDVKM. CDR3 length: 14 amino acids. The junction had 13 bases not matched to a gene; V was cut back by 10 bases and J by 5 bases. Here the CDR3 DNA reads TGTGCCACGGCGAGAGGACAGGTTGGGGAGACCCAGTACTTC. It translates to CATARGQVGETQYF.

The CDR3, as DNA: TGCGCCAGCAGCTTCCCGGACAGAGGAGAGGGCTACACCTTC. Amino acids: CASSFPDRGEGYTF. J is TRBJ1-2 and V is TRBV5-1; possible D gene TRBD1, 6 bases. The CDR3 is 14 residues long. Trimming took 2 bases from V and 8 from J, leaving 16 bases between them. The germline gives CDR1 SGHRS, CDR2 YFSETQ.

The chain couples TRBV7-9 to TRBJ2-7; 8 positions match TRBD1. The CDR3 is made up of 15 amino acids. Trimming removed 3 bases from V and 3 bases from J; junction bases left unmatched: 7. Looked up from germline, CDR1 is SEHNR and CDR2 is FQNEAQ (reference sequence). CDR3 nucleotide sequence: TGTGCCAGCAGCTTCGTACAGGGGGTTGTCTACGAGCAGTACTTC. Amino acid sequence: CASSFVQGVVYEQYF. Filled out from reference TRBV7-9 and TRBJ2-7, the complete variable domain reads DTGVSQNPRHKITKRGQNVTFRCDPISEHNRLYWYRQTLGQGPEFLTYFQNEAQLEKSRLLSDRFSAERPKGSFSTLEIQRTEQGDSAMYLCASSFVQGVVYEQYFGPGTRLTVT.

CDR3 region: CASSWGQTNTEAFF. CDR3 bases: TGTGCCAGCAGCTGGGGACAGACGAACACTGAAGCTTTCTTT. This chain joins TRBV5-5 and TRBJ1-1; 7 bases are a match to TRBD1. CDR1 is SGHKS and CDR2 is YYEKEE in the germline V gene (reference sequence). The CDR3 is made up of 14 amino acids. The V gene end was trimmed by 3 bases and the J gene end by 1 base; junction bases not matched to a gene: 3.

CDR3 DNA sequence: TGTGCCTGGAATCGGGATGATCAGCCCCAGCATTTT. It yields the protein CAWNRDDQPQHF. The chain couples TRBV30 to TRBJ1-5; D is uncertain. Germline loops: CDR1 GTSNPN, CDR2 SVGIG (reference sequence). The CDR3 totals 12 residues. Trimming removed 4 bases from V and 5 bases from J, with 9 bases in between.

This rearrangement joins TRBV19 to TRBJ1-1; D perhaps matches TRBD1 (6 bases). The V gene's germline CDR1 is LNHDA and CDR2 SQIVND (reference sequence). The V and J ends lost 4 bases and 1 base respectively, with 7 bases between them. The CDR3 loop spans 13 amino acids. The CDR3, as DNA: TGTGCCAGTAGTACGACAGGGAACACTGAAGCTTTCTTT. It translates to CASSTTGNTEAFF.

The chain links TRBV5-1 to TRBJ1-2; 7 bases line up with TRBD1. This CDR3 is 15 amino acids long. J lost 4 bases, V lost 1 base, and 7 bases had no gene match. Germline CDR1 and CDR2: SGHRS and YFSETQ. DNA of the CDR3: TGCGCCAGCAGCTTGTCGGCAGGGGGAGCCTATGGCTACACCTTC. Translation gives CASSLSAGGAYGYTF. The full variable domain, in which reference TRBV5-1 and TRBJ1-2 provide the parts outside the CDR3, is KAGVTQTPRYLIKTRGQQVTLSCSPISGHRSVSWYQQTPGQGLQFLFEYFSETQRNKGNFPGRFSGRQFSNSRSEMNVSTLELGDSALYLCASSLSAGGAYGYTFGSGTRLTVV.

V usage is TRBV9 and J usage is TRBJ2-1, with 10 bases aligning to TRBD2. CDR3 length: 15 amino acids. Germline CDR1 and CDR2: SGDLS and YYNGEE. V shed 0 bases, J shed 8 bases, and the junction held 5 bases outside the gene matches. CDR3 sequence (DNA): TGTGCCAGCAGCGTAGAGCGGCTAGCGGGGGATGAGCAGTTCTTC. Protein product: CASSVERLAGDEQFF. The entire variable domain, with the rest obtained from reference TRBV9 and TRBJ2-1, is as follows: DSGVTQTPKHLITATGQRVTLRCSPRSGDLSVYWYQQSLDQGLQFLIQYYNGEERAKGNILERFSAQQFPDLHSELNLSSLELGDSALYFCASSVERLAGDEQFFGPGTRLTVL.

This rearrangement joins TRBV10-3 to TRBJ1-6; TRBD1 agrees at 8 bases. The V segment lost 5 bases and the J segment 17 bases; nucleotides outside the gene matches: 11. The length of the CDR3 is 13 residues. CDR1 and CDR2 (germline): ENHRY, SYGVKD. The CDR3 here is CAISPRTGRGIHF. The CDR3 nucleotides are TGTGCCATCAGTCCTCGGACAGGGAGAGGGATCCACTTT.

The rearrangement uses TRBV6-5 and TRBJ1-2; D ambiguous. The CDR3 is 15 amino acids. The germline gives CDR1 MNHEY, CDR2 SVGAGI. Trimming stripped 3 bases from V and 4 bases from J, with 15 bases between. The CDR3 region has the DNA TGTGCCAGCAGTTATTCCCTACAGTTCTCCTATGGCTACACCTTC. This translates into CASSYSLQFSYGYTF.

The CDR3 sequence is CASSPAQWTGENGYTF. DNA for the CDR3: TGTGCCAGCTCACCGGCCCAGTGGACTGGGGAGAATGGCTACACCTTC. The gene calls are TRBV18 and TRBJ1-2; D is unclear. Germline V gives CDR1 KGHSH, CDR2 LQKENI. V was pared by 3 bases and J by 6 bases, with 20 bases between. The CDR3 extends over 16 amino acids.

The CDR3 region has the DNA TGTGCCAGCAGCTTAGATCTAATGGAGACCCAGTACTTC. Protein sequence: CASSLDLMETQYF. The chain is built from TRBV11-2 and TRBJ2-5; no clear D gene. Germline values: CDR1 SGHAT, CDR2 FQNNGV. The CDR3 contains 13 residues. V lost 0 bases and J 5 bases, leaving 7 bases between the germline ends. Full variable domain (missing parts from reference TRBV11-2 and TRBJ2-5): EAGVAQSPRYKIIEKRQSVAFWCNPISGHATLYWYQQILGQGPKLLIQFQNNGVVDDSQLPKDRFSAERLKGVDSTLKIQPAKLEDSAVYLCASSLDLMETQYFGPGTRLLVL.

This clone has a single count. The CDR3 sequence: CASSLVRGRNTEAFF. The CDR3 DNA reads as TGTGCCAGCAGCTTAGTCAGGGGCAGGAACACTGAAGCTTTCTTT. This sequence joins TRBV7-9 and TRBJ1-1; D possibly corresponds to TRBD1 (6 bases). V was clipped by 1 base and J by 1 base, with 10 bases between them. Germline lookup yields CDR1 SEHNR and CDR2 FQNEAQ (reference sequence). The CDR3 is made up of 15 amino acids.

The chain has TRBV2 and TRBJ2-5; the D is unclear. The CDR3 extends over 15 amino acids. Trimming left V 1 base short and J 1 base short, with 10 bases between. Germline CDR1 is SNHLY and CDR2 is FYNNEI. The CDR3 DNA reads as TGTGCCAGCAGTGAAGGCCCTCCACTCCAAGAGACCCAGTACTTC. It codes for CASSEGPPLQETQYF.

The rearrangement joins TRBV19 to TRBJ1-1, with TRBD1 matching 8 bases. The CDR3 extends over 16 amino acids. Looked up from germline, CDR1 is LNHDA and CDR2 is SQIVND (reference sequence). V lost 4 bases, J lost 2 bases, and 9 bases stayed unmatched. The CDR3 nucleotides are TGTGCCAGTAGTACAGGACAGGGCCGGGCTAACACTGAAGCTTTCTTT. Translated: CASSTGQGRANTEAFF.

The chain has TRBV7-3 and TRBJ2-2, with 16 bases identical to TRBD2. Germline V gene data show CDR1 as SGHTA and CDR2 as FQGTGA. There are 18 residues in the CDR3. Trimming removed 5 bases from V and 6 bases from J; junction bases left unmatched: 9. This CDR3 is CASSPPGLAGGRSGELFF. In nucleotides, the CDR3 is TGTGCCAGCAGCCCGCCGGGACTAGCGGGGGGGCGGTCCGGGGAGCTGTTTTTT.

V and J are TRBV5-4 and TRBJ2-7; TRBD1 matches 7 bases. Germline CDR1 and CDR2: SGHNT and YYREEE (reference sequence). This CDR3 spans 15 amino acids. V shed 3 bases, J shed 0 bases, and the junction held 6 bases outside the gene matches. Here the CDR3 DNA reads TGTGCCAGCAGCTCCGGGACAGTAAGCTCCTACGAGCAGTACTTC. Protein sequence: CASSSGTVSSYEQYF. Together with reference TRBV5-4 and TRBJ2-7, the CDR3 gives the full variable domain: ETGVTQSPTHLIKTRGQQVTLRCSSQSGHNTVSWYQQALGQGPQFIFQYYREEENGRGNFPPRFSGLQFPNYSSELNVNALELDDSALYLCASSSGTVSSYEQYFGPGTRLTVT.

The V call is TRBV30, the J call TRBJ2-5; possibly TRBD2 for D (6 bases). This CDR3 comprises 14 residues. Trimming removed 0 bases from V and 5 bases from J, with 13 bases in between. From germline, CDR1 is GTSNPN and CDR2 SVGIG (reference sequence). The CDR3 sequence: CAWSVGRFGETQYF. The CDR3 DNA reads as TGTGCCTGGAGTGTTGGGAGGTTCGGGGAGACCCAGTACTTC. Supplemented by reference TRBV30 and TRBJ2-5, the full variable domain reads SQTIHQWPATLVQPVGSPLSLECTVEGTSNPNLYWYRQAAGRGLQLLFYSVGIGQISSEVPQNLSASRPQDRQFILSSKKLLLSDSGFYLCAWSVGRFGETQYFGPGTRLLVL.

This chain connects TRBV5-1 to TRBJ1-1, with 9 bases that match TRBD1. CDR1 and CDR2 from the germline V gene are SGHRS and YFSETQ. The CDR3 runs to 15 residues. Trimming took 3 bases from V and 5 from J; bases not matched to a gene: 8. CDR3 residues: CASSSTGTGITEAFF. CDR3 DNA sequence: TGCGCCAGCAGCTCGACCGGGACAGGGATAACTGAAGCTTTCTTT.

This chain joins TRBV5-1 and TRBJ2-4, with 12 bases identical to TRBD2. V was pared by 0 bases and J by 0 bases, with 7 bases of the junction left unmatched. Germline V gives CDR1 SGHRS, CDR2 YFSETQ. The CDR3 is 19 amino acids. The CDR3 DNA follows: TGCGCCAGCAGCTTGGAACTAGCGGGGGGCCCACTAGCCAAAAACATTCAGTACTTC. This encodes CASSLELAGGPLAKNIQYF. Full variable domain (missing parts from reference TRBV5-1 and TRBJ2-4): KAGVTQTPRYLIKTRGQQVTLSCSPISGHRSVSWYQQTPGQGLQFLFEYFSETQRNKGNFPGRFSGRQFSNSRSEMNVSTLELGDSALYLCASSLELAGGPLAKNIQYFGAGTRLSVL.

The V gene is TRBV18, the J gene TRBJ2-1; 11 bases match TRBD2. CDR1 and CDR2 (germline): KGHSH, LQKENI. V lost 0 bases, J lost 4 bases, and 2 bases stayed unmatched. The CDR3 is 16 residues long. CDR3 DNA: TGTGCCAGCTCACCACCATCTAGCGGGGGGTACAATGAGCAGTTCTTC. It is translated as CASSPPSSGGYNEQFF.